Presented here are 5 T cell receptor beta chains from one specimen sequenced in a study of blood T cell repertoires in COVID-19. This table comes from immunoSEQ multiplex PCR, and its TCRdb copy is limited to in-frame clones, with some not included. Found here are about 98,000 clones, around 82% of them singletons; the top ten hold under 13%. Sequencing was carried out using peripheral blood. The source is a man between 65 and 85 years old with active or convalescent COVID-19.

The gene calls are TRBV24-1 and TRBJ2-5; D is perhaps TRBD2 (7 bases). The CDR3 is made up of 14 amino acids. Germline-derived CDR1 and CDR2 are KGHDR and SFDVKD. The V gene lost 6 bases and the J gene lost 1 base, with 11 bases spanning the gap. This CDR3 is CATSRGGGQETQYF. The CDR3 DNA reads as TGTGCCACCAGTCGAGGGGGGGGCCAAGAGACCCAGTACTTC.

The V and J genes are TRBV7-2 and TRBJ2-1; 7 bases are a match to TRBD1. The germline CDR1 and CDR2 sequences are SGHTA and FQGNSA. The CDR3 has 13 residues. The J segment lost 9 bases and the V segment lost 5 bases, leaving 7 bases of the junction unmatched. This CDR3 is CASSGRQGFEQFF. Here the CDR3 DNA reads TGTGCCAGCAGCGGCCGACAGGGCTTTGAGCAGTTCTTC.

The chain is built from TRBV4-3 and TRBJ1-6; 7 nucleotides align to TRBD1. The germline V gene has CDR1 LGHNA and CDR2 YSLEER. This CDR3 has 13 amino acids. With V trimmed by 4 bases and J by 8 bases, 2 bases remained unmatched. CDR3 in amino acids: CASSRDRDSPLHF. Written as DNA, the CDR3 is TGCGCCAGCAGCCGTGACAGGGATTCACCCCTCCACTTT.

The chain has TRBV5-4 and TRBJ1-1, with D perhaps matching TRBD1 (5 bases). From germline, CDR1 is SGHNT and CDR2 YYREEE (reference sequence). The CDR3 is made up of 14 amino acids. V gave up 3 bases and J gave up 0 bases, with 9 bases separating them. The CDR3 sequence: CASSYDSMNTEAFF. CDR3 DNA: TGTGCCAGCAGCTATGACAGCATGAACACTGAAGCTTTCTTT.

The V gene is TRBV2, the J gene TRBJ2-5; D is uncertain. V was clipped by 4 bases and J by 4 bases, with 10 bases between them. CDR3 length: 13 amino acids. Germline V lookup: CDR1 SNHLY, CDR2 FYNNEI. The CDR3 reads CASSVNGVETQYF. The DNA for the CDR3 is TGTGCCAGCAGTGTGAACGGTGTAGAGACCCAGTACTTC.